The TCR beta chain described here comes from a study of control samples from healthy donors and cancer patients. Libraries were prepared by immunoSEQ multiplex PCR; TCRdb keeps only in-frame clonotypes and omits some of them. Of some 66,000 clones in the sample, 70% to 90% were seen once. The sample comprised blood. The TCR sequence derives from a man aged 35 to 55 in good health.

The CDR3 nucleotides are TGTGCCAGCAGTTTGACAGCCTCCACTGAAGCTTTCTTT. Translated: CASSLTASTEAFF. The chain links TRBV12-3 or TRBV12-4 to TRBJ1-1, with D possibly matching TRBD1 (5 bases). V dropped 3 bases and J dropped 4 bases, with 9 bases sitting between them. The CDR3 totals 13 residues.